The source of this T cell receptor beta chain is a study of blood T cells in healthy people across ages. This clonotype was seen once. The junction differs from germline at one of its ends, possibly a read error. With a J-beta primer mix and a sample-barcoded 5' primer, a second PCR ran 7 to 11 cycles. From the 5' RACE reads, TCRdb called clonotypes with MiXCR, one entry per CDR3 protein. The table lists over a million distinct CDR3 sequences, around 43% of them singletons. This receptor was taken from a woman aged 55-75 years in good health. Sequences were obtained from blood.

The CDR3 DNA reads as TGTGCCAGCAGTCGGGACGGCTCCTCCGAGCAGTACTTC. Translating gives CASSRDGSSEQYF. This chain joins TRBV27 and TRBJ2-5; either TRBD1 or TRBD2 may fit D (5 bases each). TRBJ2-7 explains the end of the DNA better; the J call may be wrong. CDR3 size: 13 residues. Germline assignment: CDR1 MNHEY and CDR2 SMNVEV (reference sequence).